The source of this T cell receptor beta chain is a study of cytomegalovirus exposure and HLA in healthy donors. Notes on the study in general: Cytomegalovirus status was reportedly diagnosed by the classifier with high sensitivity and specificity. Available immune exposure information covered CMV serostatus only.

Remarks on this clone: Its antigen is undetermined.

The PCR was carried out with 60 Vbeta primers and 13 Jbeta primers. Here immunoSEQ multiplex PCR was the method, and the copy in TCRdb shows in-frame clones only, minus some. The profile shows more than 150,000 clones, 70% to 80% of them singletons. The germline gives CDR1 SGHRS, CDR2 YFSETQ. The CDR3 is 15 amino acids. With 4 bases removed from V and 2 bases from J, the gap between germline ends came to 13 bases. The genes are TRBV5-1 and TRBJ1-5; D is ambiguous. The receptor comes from a man aged 35 to 55 in good health and CMV-seronegative. The sample was PBMCs. The CDR3 nucleotides are TGCGCCAGCAGCCTGGGCCCGGAGGGCAATCAGCCCCAGCATTTT. This gives the protein CASSLGPEGNQPQHF.